The 11 T cell receptor beta chains below all came from one sample that was sequenced in a study of T cell repertoires in cytomegalovirus infection. One entry per CDR3 protein results from TCRdb running MiXCR on the reads. The table records about 600,000 distinct CDR3 sequences, approximately 25% of them present only once. Sequences were obtained from CD8+ T cells from PBMCs. All receptors derive from a human donor in good health (CMV status not recorded). Some clones in this sample may be carry-over from other donors' samples.

This clonotype was seen many times. The chain recombines TRBV13 with TRBJ2-2; tentative D call: TRBD2 (7 bases). This CDR3 comprises 18 residues. The germline V gene has CDR1 PRHDT and CDR2 FYEKMQ (reference sequence). Trimming took 4 bases from V and 1 from J, leaving 19 bases between them. The CDR3 DNA reads as TGTGCCAGCAGCTCCACACTCTCAGGGGAGGGGAACACCGGGGAGCTGTTTTTT. Its translation is CASSSTLSGEGNTGELFF.

The J gene is TRBJ2-7, the V gene TRBV20-1, with a weak D call TRBD1 (5 bases). Germline V gives CDR1 DFQATT, CDR2 SNEGSKA (reference sequence). The ends were cut back, 2 bases at V and 1 base at J, with 15 bases in the middle. CDR3 length: 15 amino acids. The CDR3: CSARLDSEVSYEQYF. The CDR3 coding sequence is TGCAGTGCTAGACTAGACAGCGAAGTTTCCTACGAGCAGTACTTC.

In regard to this clonotype: The junction differs from germline at one of its ends, possibly a read error. The chain is built from TRBV7-9 and TRBJ2-7, with no clear D. This CDR3 spans 12 amino acids. From germline, CDR1 is SEHNR and CDR2 FQNEAQ (reference sequence). The CDR3 spells CASRLVSNEQYF. For the CDR3, the DNA is TGTGCCAGCCGCTTAGTTTCTAACGAGCAGTACTTC.

The V and J genes are TRBV27 and TRBJ2-3; D possibly corresponds to TRBD1 (6 bases). Germline loops: CDR1 MNHEY, CDR2 SMNVEV (reference sequence). The CDR3 consists of 18 residues. The V and J ends lost 8 bases and 2 bases respectively, with 26 bases between them. This CDR3 reads CASCSRTLGGENTDTQYF. The CDR3 coding sequence is TGTGCCAGCTGCTCGAGAACGCTTGGGGGCGAAAACACAGATACGCAGTATTTT.

A word on this clonotype: At one end, the junction sequence differs from germline, possibly due to a read error. DNA of the CDR3: TGTGCCAGCAGCTCCCTTCCCGGGACTAGCCTCTTC. Its protein product is CASSSLPGTSLF. The chain uses TRBV7-9 and TRBJ2-5; 9 nucleotides agree with TRBD2. The CDR3 contains 12 residues. CDR1 is SEHNR and CDR2 is FQNEAQ in the germline V gene (reference sequence).

This clonotype appeared a few times. The chain couples TRBV20-1 to TRBJ1-4; D unclear. The CDR3 runs to 11 residues. The ends were cut back, 3 bases at V and 8 bases at J, with 7 bases in the middle. Germline CDR1 is DFQATT and CDR2 is SNEGSKA (reference sequence). The CDR3: CSASSWEKLFF. The CDR3, as DNA: TGCAGTGCTAGTAGTTGGGAAAAACTGTTTTTT.

This clonotype was seen at least ten times. The chain joins TRBV7-9 to TRBJ2-2; 8 bases are a match to TRBD1. CDR1 is SEHNR and CDR2 is FQNEAQ in the germline V gene (reference sequence). V dropped 5 bases and J dropped 0; count of bases not matched to a gene: 8. CDR3 length: 17 residues. The CDR3: CASSHAIRGPNTGELFF. In nucleotides, the CDR3 is TGTGCCAGCAGCCACGCTATCAGGGGGCCGAACACCGGGGAGCTGTTTTTT.

CDR3 in amino acids: CASSLPADDETQYF. Written as DNA, the CDR3 is TGTGCCAGCAGCCTGCCCGCGGACGATGAGACCCAGTACTTC. The rearrangement joins TRBV7-9 to TRBJ2-5; D is uncertain. This CDR3 contains 14 residues. V was cut by 5 bases and J by 5 bases, with 15 bases left in between. Germline CDR1 reads SEHNR; CDR2 reads FQNEAQ (reference sequence).

For this clonotype: Since a much larger clone is just one base distant, this may be a read error. The rearrangement joins TRBV28 to TRBJ2-3; TRBD2 is a possible D gene (5 bases). The CDR3 loop spans 14 amino acids. Germline V gene data show CDR1 as MDHEN and CDR2 as SYDVKM. The ends were cut back, 5 bases at V and 3 bases at J, with 12 bases in the middle. CDR3 loop: CASSLPGVTDTQYF. The CDR3 DNA reads as TGTGCCAGCAGTCTCCCCGGGGTAACAGATACGCAGTATTTT.

V usage is TRBV6-2 or TRBV6-3 and J usage is TRBJ1-5, with 7 bases identical to TRBD1. This CDR3 contains 15 residues. Germline V gene data show CDR1 as MNHEY and CDR2 as SVGEGT. Trimming cost V 6 bases and J 3 bases; bases outside gene matches: 8. The DNA for the CDR3 is TGTGCCAGCAGCACCGAGGGGGCAGACAATCAGCCCCAGCATTTT. Translation: CASSTEGADNQPQHF.

The chain joins TRBV7-2 to TRBJ2-1; a weak D match, TRBD2 (6 bases). The length of the CDR3 is 14 residues. Between the trimmed V and J ends, which lost 5 bases and 8 bases, there was a span of 16 bases. From germline, CDR1 is SGHTA and CDR2 FQGNSA. The CDR3 sequence is CASSVAAGIDEQFF. CDR3 coding DNA: TGTGCCAGCAGCGTGGCGGCGGGGATAGATGAGCAGTTCTTC.